The rows below give T cell receptor beta chains drawn from one sample of a study of T cell repertoires in cytomegalovirus infection. TCRdb analysed the reads with MiXCR anew, one entry per CDR3 protein. Counted here are roughly 760,000 distinct CDR3 sequences, 35% occurring once; the ten biggest clones make up around 3%. Sequenced: PBMCs. These receptors originate from a human donor in good health (CMV status not recorded). Some clones in this sample may be carry-over from other donors' samples. Each CDR3 is given with its conserved first and last residue. A D gene is named only where the DNA matches it firmly. Clone sizes are given selectively: once, few, many, or a class where the clone is expanded.

>TRBJ2-3|-|TRBV2|-
TGTGCCAGCAGTGTGGAGCGGGGCACAGATACGCAGTATTTT
CASSVERGTDTQYF
>TRBJ2-1|few|TRBV10-3|TRBD2
TGTGCCATCAGTGAAGAGAGGACTAGCGGGAGCTCCTACAATGAGCAGTTCTTC
CAISEERTSGSSYNEQFF
>TRBJ2-5|-|TRBV3-1|TRBD1
TGTGCCAGCAGCCAACCAACCATGGCAGGGGGTGAGACCCAGTACTTC
CASSQPTMAGGETQYF
>TRBJ2-3|-|TRBV24-1|-
TGTGCCACCAGTCGGACACAACCAGATACGCAGTATTTT
CATSRTQPDTQYF
>TRBJ1-3|-|TRBV29-1|-
TGCAGCGCTACCGGACAGTCTGGAAACACCATATATTTT
CSATGQSGNTIYF
>TRBJ1-5|-|TRBV6-6|-
TGTGCCAGCAGTTCCCGGGGGAGCACTGTTTATAGCAATCAGCCCCAGCATTTT
CASSSRGSTVYSNQPQHF
>TRBJ2-6|once|TRBV7-9|TRBD1
TGTTCCAGCAGCGTGGACAGGGGGGTCTCTGGGGCCAACGTCCTGACTTTC
CSSSVDRGVSGANVLTF
>TRBJ1-3|-|TRBV5-6|TRBD1
TGTGCCAGCAGCGTCCGGGACAGGGGGTACTCTGGAAACACCATATATTTT
CASSVRDRGYSGNTIYF
>TRBJ2-3|few|TRBV12-3/TRBV12-4|TRBD2
TGTGCCAGCAGTCTTACTAGCGGGGCAGATACGCAGTATTTT
CASSLTSGADTQYF
>TRBJ2-1|few|TRBV7-9|-
TGTGCCAGCAGCGCCATATTGGCCCCCTACAATGAGCAGTTCTTC
CASSAILAPYNEQFF
>TRBJ1-2|-|TRBV7-6|-
TGTGCCAGCAGCATCATCGCTCGGACGGGTAATGGCTACACCTTC
CASSIIARTGNGYTF
>TRBJ2-4|-|TRBV28|-
TGTGCCAGCAGTAAAACGAGGGTCGGGGCCAAAAACATTCAGTACTTC
CASSKTRVGAKNIQYF
>TRBJ2-3|-|TRBV15|TRBD1
TGTGCCACCAGCAGCGAAGGACAGGATTACACAGATACGCAGTATTTT
CATSSEGQDYTDTQYF
>TRBJ1-4|few|TRBV28|-
TGTGCCAGCATGCAGATGGGGGGGGAAAAACTGTTTTTT
CASMQMGGEKLFF
>TRBJ1-1|few|TRBV7-2|TRBD1
TGTGCCAGCAGCTTATTGTATTTCAGGACAGGACTGGACAGGTTGGGCACTGAAGCTTTCTTT
CASSLLYFRTGLDRLGTEAFF
>TRBJ2-1|-|TRBV20-1|-
TGCAGTGCTAGAGAGGCCCCGACCCCCTACAATGAGCAGTTCTTC
CSAREAPTPYNEQFF
>TRBJ1-1|-|TRBV12-3/TRBV12-4|-
TGTGCCAGCAGTGCTCAGGGGAACACTGAAGCTTTCTTT
CASSAQGNTEAFF
>TRBJ2-7|-|TRBV12-3/TRBV12-4|-
TGTGACAGCAGTTCGTCCTCCTACGAGCAGTACTTC
CDSSSSSYEQYF
>TRBJ2-7|few|TRBV6-6|-
TGTGCCAGCAGAGCCCCCGGGACGGAGGGGAACGAGCAGTACTTC
CASRAPGTEGNEQYF
>TRBJ1-5|few|TRBV28|-
TGTGCCAGCAGAGCCGGGGGGGGCAATCAGCCCCAGCATTTT
CASRAGGGNQPQHF
>TRBJ2-7|-|TRBV5-1|-
TGCGCCAGAAGCTCGGACGAGTCCTACGAGCGGTACTTC
CARSSDESYERYF
>TRBJ2-7|-|TRBV12-3/TRBV12-4|-
TGTGCCAGCAGTTTCCGGGACGTAGCCTACGAGCAGTACTTC
CASSFRDVAYEQYF
>TRBJ2-5|-|TRBV6-1|-
TGTGCCAGCAGCTCCGAGGCCCAGTACTTC
CASSSEAQYF
>TRBJ1-4|-|TRBV7-9|TRBD1
TGTGCCAGCAGCGCCGCCGGGACAGGGGAAAGTCGGACTAATGAAAAACTGTTTTTT
CASSAAGTGESRTNEKLFF
>TRBJ1-5|few|TRBV15|TRBD1
TGTGCCACCAGCAGAGAGTACGACAGGGATAGCAATCAGCCCCAGCATTTT
CATSREYDRDSNQPQHF
>TRBJ2-7|few|TRBV28|-
TGTGCCAGCAGTTACCCCGGGACCTTGCCTAGGGAGTACTTC
CASSYPGTLPREYF
>TRBJ1-1|-|TRBV20-1|TRBD1
TGCAGTGCTAGAACAGGGGACACTGAAGCTTTCTTT
CSARTGDTEAFF
>TRBJ1-4|-|TRBV2|-
TGTGCCAGCAGTGAAGCGCTGGCAGGTACAGGACTGTTTTTT
CASSEALAGTGLFF
>TRBJ2-1|-|TRBV27|-
TGTGCCACCGAGGGCGTATACAATGAGCAGTTCTTC
CATEGVYNEQFF
>TRBJ2-3|-|TRBV5-1|-
TGCGCCAGCAGCTTGGCCCCCATCCCGGTAGATACGCAGTATTTT
CASSLAPIPVDTQYF
>TRBJ2-3|many|TRBV6-1|-
TGTGCCAGCAGTGAAGGCGGGGGCACAGATACGCAGTATTTT
CASSEGGGTDTQYF
>TRBJ2-1|many|TRBV7-2|-
TGTGCCAGCAGCTTTAGCGGCCCCTCCTACAATGAGCAGTTCTTC
CASSFSGPSYNEQFF
>TRBJ2-3|-|TRBV5-6|-
TGTGCCAGCAGCTTGGGTACCCCAGATACGCAGTATTTT
CASSLGTPDTQYF
>TRBJ1-1|-|TRBV7-6|-
TGTGCCAGCAGAGGGGGTTCAGACGAAGCTTTCTTT
CASRGGSDEAFF
>TRBJ1-1|many|TRBV7-2|TRBD1
TGTGCCAGCAGCCCGAGAGGGACAGCTTCCCGCAAAGCTTTCTTT
CASSPRGTASRKAFF
>TRBJ1-3|few|TRBV29-1|-
TGCAGTGTCGGGGCCTCTGGAAACACCATATATTTT
CSVGASGNTIYF
>TRBJ2-1|-|TRBV28|TRBD2
TGTGCCAGCAGTCCCGAGCCAGCGGGGGGGCCCTACAATGAGCAGTTCTTC
CASSPEPAGGPYNEQFF
>TRBJ2-7|-|TRBV5-4|-
TGTGCCAGCAGCTTGGGAGACAGAGGGGGGGCATACGAGCAGTACTTC
CASSLGDRGGAYEQYF
>TRBJ1-2|-|TRBV24-1|TRBD1
TGTGCCACGGCGTCATCGGACAGGGGCGATGGCTACACCTTC
CATASSDRGDGYTF
>TRBJ2-7|few|TRBV7-6|-
TGTGCCAGCAGCCCAGGTTTGGGCCCCTACGAGCAGTACTTC
CASSPGLGPYEQYF
>TRBJ2-3|few|TRBV28|TRBD1
TGTGCCAGCAGTTCTCAATTAAGGGGGCAGGGTGCGGATACGCAGTATTTT
CASSSQLRGQGADTQYF
>TRBJ2-3|-|TRBV28|-
TGTGCCAGCAGCCACGCAGATAGGCAGTATTTT
CASSHADRQYF
>TRBJ2-7|few|TRBV27|TRBD2
TGTGCCAGCAGTTTAATCGGTAGCGGGGGGGCAAGGACCTACGAGCAGTACTTC
CASSLIGSGGARTYEQYF
>TRBJ2-2|-|TRBV5-6|TRBD2
TGTGCCAGCAGCCAGACTAGCGGAGGGGGCCGCACCGGGGAGCTGTTTTTT
CASSQTSGGGRTGELFF
>TRBJ1-1|few|TRBV7-9|-
TGTGCCAGCAGCTTATTCCAGGGGACGAACACTGAAGCTTTCTTT
CASSLFQGTNTEAFF
>TRBJ2-2|few|TRBV5-8|-
TGTGCCAGCAGCTTCTCGTGGACCCTATCGAACACCGGGGAGCTGTTTTTT
CASSFSWTLSNTGELFF
>TRBJ2-3|-|TRBV11-3|-
TGTGCCAGCAGTTCTACGAGGGGAGATACGCAGTATTTT
CASSSTRGDTQYF
>TRBJ2-3|-|TRBV6-5|TRBD2
TGTGCCAGCAGTTTTCTAGCGGGAGTTGGCGATACGCAGTATTTT
CASSFLAGVGDTQYF
>TRBJ2-7|-|TRBV28|-
TGTGCCAGCAGTTTATCCCTTGGGGGACTTCGTTCCTACGAGCAGTACTTC
CASSLSLGGLRSYEQYF
>TRBJ2-3|few|TRBV12-3/TRBV12-4|TRBD2
TGTGCCAGCAGTGGGACTAGCGGGGGTTCAGATACGCAGTATTTT
CASSGTSGGSDTQYF